This T cell receptor (beta chain) was sequenced during a study of blood T cell repertoires in COVID-19. Overall study: Both acute and convalescent COVID-19 samples were obtained from the United States, Italy and Spain.

CDR1 MNHEY and CDR2 SVGAGI come from the germline V gene. J was trimmed by 4 bases and V by 7 bases; bases with no gene match: 4. This CDR3 is 13 amino acids long. The table came from immunoSEQ multiplex PCR; TCRdb's copy has only in-frame clones and leaves some out. This table holds about 260,000 clones, over 80% found once. The sequence was collected from a man aged 45-60 years who had been exposed to COVID-19. The sequencing input was PBMCs or T cells enriched from blood (not recorded which). The V call is TRBV6-5, the J call TRBJ1-5; 7 bases are a match to TRBD1. The CDR3 sequence is CASKGQANQPQHF. In DNA, the CDR3 is TGTGCCAGCAAAGGACAGGCGAATCAGCCCCAGCATTTT.